This T cell receptor beta chain comes out of a study of T cell repertoires in cytomegalovirus infection. On the study more broadly: The study used recently identified HLA-C-restricted and well-studied HLA-B-restricted CMV epitopes. An indication of both CMV infection and matching HLA type came from public TCR beta signatures.

Each CDR3 protein is one row after TCRdb ran MiXCR on the reads. The sample shows tens of thousands of distinct CDR3 sequences, 20% to 25% of them seen only once. The CDR3 covers 16 residues. Germline V gene data show CDR1 as SEHNR and CDR2 as FQNEAQ (reference sequence). The V and J ends lost 2 bases and 5 bases, in that order; junction bases with no gene match: 10. Turning to this clonotype: Its antigen is not known.

Findings and caveats of the study: Within the response measured ex vivo, HLA-C-restricted CMV-specific TCR beta clonotypes were dominant. Based on cumulative public TCR beta family frequency, carriers of CMV plus the relevant HLA were identified.

This TCR was recovered from a human donor in good health (CMV status not recorded). Some clones in this sample may be carry-over from other donors' samples. V gene TRBV7-9 combines with J gene TRBJ2-7, with 9 bases that match TRBD2. The starting material was CD8+ T cells from cultured PBMCs, obtained from culture after CMV antigen stimulation. The CDR3 bases are TGTGCCAGCAGCTTACCGCTCCGCGGGGGGGCCGACGAGCAGTACTTC. It translates to CASSLPLRGGADEQYF. Combining the CDR3 with reference TRBV7-9 and TRBJ2-7 gives the whole variable domain DTGVSQNPRHKITKRGQNVTFRCDPISEHNRLYWYRQTLGQGPEFLTYFQNEAQLEKSRLLSDRFSAERPKGSFSTLEIQRTEQGDSAMYLCASSLPLRGGADEQYFGPGTRLTVT.